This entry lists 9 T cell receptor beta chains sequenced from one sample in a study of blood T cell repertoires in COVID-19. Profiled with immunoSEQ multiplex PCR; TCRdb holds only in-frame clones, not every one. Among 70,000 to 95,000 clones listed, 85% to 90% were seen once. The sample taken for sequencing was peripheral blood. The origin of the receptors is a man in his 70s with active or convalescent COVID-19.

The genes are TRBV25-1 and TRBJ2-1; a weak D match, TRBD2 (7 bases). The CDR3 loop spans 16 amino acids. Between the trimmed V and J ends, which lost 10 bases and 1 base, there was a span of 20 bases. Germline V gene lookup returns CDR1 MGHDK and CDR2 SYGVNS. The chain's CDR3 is CATAPAGRGSYNEQFF. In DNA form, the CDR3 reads TGTGCCACCGCCCCCGCGGGGAGGGGGTCCTACAATGAGCAGTTCTTC.

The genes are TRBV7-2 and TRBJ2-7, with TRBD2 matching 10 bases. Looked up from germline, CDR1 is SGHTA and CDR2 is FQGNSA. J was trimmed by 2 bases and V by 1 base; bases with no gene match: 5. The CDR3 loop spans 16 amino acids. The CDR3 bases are TGTGCCAGCAGCTTAGAGTACGGACTAGCGGCCTACGAGCAGTACTTC. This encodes CASSLEYGLAAYEQYF.

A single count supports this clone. CDR3 sequence reads: CASSSEPPVQDEQFF. Here the CDR3 DNA reads TGTGCCAGCAGCTCAGAACCCCCTGTCCAGGATGAGCAGTTCTTC. The chain carries TRBV5-6 and TRBJ2-1, with unresolved D. With 3 bases removed from V and 8 bases from J, the gap between germline ends came to 18 bases. The CDR3 is 15 amino acids. Germline V gene lookup returns CDR1 SGHDT and CDR2 YYEEEE.

CDR3 loop: CASSRRTSGLSGANVLTF. The CDR3 DNA reads TGTGCCAGCTCCAGGAGGACTAGCGGACTATCTGGGGCCAACGTCCTGACTTTC. The chain joins TRBV3-1 (or the pseudogene TRBV3-2) to TRBJ2-6, with 10 bases fitting TRBD2. The V segment lost 8 bases and the J segment 1 base; nucleotides outside the gene matches: 11. Germline CDR1 and CDR2: LGHDT and YNNKEL (reference sequence). CDR3 length equals 18 residues.

The CDR3 nucleotides read TGTGCCAGCAGCCCGTCAGGGGCGCAGTATTTT. It encodes CASSPSGAQYF. The V call is TRBV3-1 (or the pseudogene TRBV3-2), the J call TRBJ2-3; D perhaps matches TRBD1 (6 bases). Germline CDR1 reads LGHDT; CDR2 reads YNNKEL (reference sequence). The CDR3 covers 11 residues. With 4 bases removed from V and 10 bases from J, the gap between germline ends came to 9 bases.

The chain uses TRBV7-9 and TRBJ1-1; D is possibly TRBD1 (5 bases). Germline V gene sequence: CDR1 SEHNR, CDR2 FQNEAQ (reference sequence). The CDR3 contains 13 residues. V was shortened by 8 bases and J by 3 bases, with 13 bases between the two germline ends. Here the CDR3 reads CASSSGGYTEAFF. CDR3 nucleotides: TGTGCCAGCTCCTCTGGGGGGTACACTGAAGCTTTCTTT.

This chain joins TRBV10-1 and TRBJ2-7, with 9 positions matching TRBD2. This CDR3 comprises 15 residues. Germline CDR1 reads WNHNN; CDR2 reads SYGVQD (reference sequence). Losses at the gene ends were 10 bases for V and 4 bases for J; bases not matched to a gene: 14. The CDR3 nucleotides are TGCGCCACGAAAAGGGGGGCTAGCGGGATGTACGAGCAGTACTTC. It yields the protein CATKRGASGMYEQYF.

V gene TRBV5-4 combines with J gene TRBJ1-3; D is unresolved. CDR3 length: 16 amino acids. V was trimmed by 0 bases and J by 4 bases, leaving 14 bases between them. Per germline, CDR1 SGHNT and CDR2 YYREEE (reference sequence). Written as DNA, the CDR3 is TGTGCCAGCAGCTTGGCAGGAATTCCGGGGGGAAACACCATATATTTT. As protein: CASSLAGIPGGNTIYF.

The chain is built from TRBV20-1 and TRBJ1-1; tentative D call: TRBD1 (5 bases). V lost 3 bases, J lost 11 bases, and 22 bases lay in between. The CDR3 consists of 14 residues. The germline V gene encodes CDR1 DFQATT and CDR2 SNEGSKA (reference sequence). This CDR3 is CSASWRVSGVEAFF. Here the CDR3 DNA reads TGCAGTGCTAGTTGGCGTGTATCGGGGGTGGAGGCTTTCTTT.